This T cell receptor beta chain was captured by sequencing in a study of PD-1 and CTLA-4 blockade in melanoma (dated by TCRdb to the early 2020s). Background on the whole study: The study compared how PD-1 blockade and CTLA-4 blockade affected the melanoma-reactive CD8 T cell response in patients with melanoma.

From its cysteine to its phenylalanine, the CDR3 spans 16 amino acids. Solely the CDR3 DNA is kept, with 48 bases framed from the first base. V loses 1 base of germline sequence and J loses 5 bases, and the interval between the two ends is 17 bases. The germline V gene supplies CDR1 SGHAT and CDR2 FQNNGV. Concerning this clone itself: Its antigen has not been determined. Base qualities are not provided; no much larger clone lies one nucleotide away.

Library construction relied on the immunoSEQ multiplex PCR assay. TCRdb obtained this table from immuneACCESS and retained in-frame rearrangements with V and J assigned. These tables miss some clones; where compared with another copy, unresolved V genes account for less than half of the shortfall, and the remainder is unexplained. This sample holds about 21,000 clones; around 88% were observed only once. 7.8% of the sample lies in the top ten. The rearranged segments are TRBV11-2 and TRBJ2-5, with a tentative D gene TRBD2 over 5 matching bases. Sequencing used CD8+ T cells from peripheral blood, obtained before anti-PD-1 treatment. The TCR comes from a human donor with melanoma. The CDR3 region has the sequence CASSLAPVIGEETQYF. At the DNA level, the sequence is TGTGCCAGCAGCTTAGCCCCCGTCATTGGGGAGGAGACCCAGTACTTC.